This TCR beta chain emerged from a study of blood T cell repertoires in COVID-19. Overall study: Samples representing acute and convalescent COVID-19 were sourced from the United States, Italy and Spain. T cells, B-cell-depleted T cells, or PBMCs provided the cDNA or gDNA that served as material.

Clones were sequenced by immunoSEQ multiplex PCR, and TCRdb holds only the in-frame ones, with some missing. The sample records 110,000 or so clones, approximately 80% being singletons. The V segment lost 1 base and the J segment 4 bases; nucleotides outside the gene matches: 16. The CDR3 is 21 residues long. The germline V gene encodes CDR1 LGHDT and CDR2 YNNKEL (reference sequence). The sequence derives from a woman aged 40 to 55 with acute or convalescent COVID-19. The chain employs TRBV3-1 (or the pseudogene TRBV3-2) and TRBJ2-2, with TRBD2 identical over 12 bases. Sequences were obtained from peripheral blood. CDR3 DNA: TGTGCCAGCAGCCAAGGGTCCCCTCCTAGCGGGGGGGCCTGGGGCACCGGGGAGCTGTTTTTT. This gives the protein CASSQGSPPSGGAWGTGELFF.